This paragraph covers one T cell receptor beta chain sequence. This sample includes further DNA sequences coding for the same CDR3. The sample belongs to a study of blood T cell repertoires in COVID-19. About the research overall: Whether acute or convalescent, the COVID-19 samples came from the United States, Italy and Spain. The cDNA or gDNA used as material had been derived from T cells, B-cell-depleted T cells, or PBMCs.

V gave up 3 bases and J gave up 7 bases, with 13 bases separating them. CDR1 and CDR2 from the germline V gene are MDHEN and SYDVKM. The CDR3 contains 14 residues. The authors' processing: By means of reference gene primer amplification, nucleated cell counts were estimated. Profiling relied on immunoSEQ multiplex PCR, and the TCRdb table lists in-frame clones only, not all of them. V, J and clone size reflect that table, while D and trimming were determined from the DNA. The sample contains 65,000 to 80,000 clones, 80% to 90% of which appear only once. The sequenced material came from peripheral blood. This chain connects TRBV28 to TRBJ1-5; D perhaps matches TRBD1 (6 bases). The source is a young man with acute or convalescent COVID-19. In nucleotides, the CDR3 is TGTGCCAGCAGTTTGCCCCTAAGGGGGCAGCCCCAGCATTTT. Its protein is CASSLPLRGQPQHF.